The 21 T cell receptor beta chains below come from one sample, sequenced in a study of T cells in Graves' hyperthyroidism and ophthalmopathy. Amplification of TCR beta CDR3 regions used RNA as the template. First-round RT-PCR of the TCR CDR3 relied on the HTBI primer set. TCRdb used MiXCR to reprocess the multiplex PCR reads, holding one entry per CDR3 protein. The sample includes approximately 500,000 distinct CDR3 sequences, more than 45% of them seen just once. Sequenced: peripheral blood or thyroid tissue (not recorded which). These TCRs come from a woman aged 18-29 years with Graves' hyperthyroidism.

In this sample, this clonotype turned up many times. CDR3 protein: CARKTRDRGDYGYTF. CDR3 DNA: TGTGCCAGGAAAACCCGGGACAGGGGAGACTATGGCTACACCTTC. The V call is TRBV2, the J call TRBJ1-2; 10 bases are shared with TRBD1. The CDR3 is 15 residues long. V trimming: 9 bases; J trimming: 3 bases; junction bases outside the gene matches: 10. In germline, CDR1 is SNHLY, CDR2 FYNNEI.

V usage is TRBV10-3 and J usage is TRBJ2-6, with D perhaps matching TRBD1 (5 bases). Trimming pared 3 bases from V and 2 bases from J, leaving 5 bases between. CDR1 and CDR2 from the germline V gene are ENHRY and SYGVKD. The CDR3 spans 14 residues. CDR3 in DNA: TGTGCCATCAGTGACAGGGCTGGGGCCAACGTCCTGACTTTC. Its translation is CAISDRAGANVLTF.

Note on this clonotype: A clone one base away is much larger, so this may be a read error. J is TRBJ2-7 and V is TRBV5-5; 9 bases align to TRBD2. The germline V gene has CDR1 SGHKS and CDR2 YYEKEE (reference sequence). V shed 0 bases and J 6 bases; nucleotides not matched to a gene: 7. The CDR3 is made up of 15 amino acids. Here the CDR3 DNA reads TGTGCCAGCAGCTTGGTTGCGGGAGGGCCCAGCGAGCAGTACTTC. Translated: CASSLVAGGPSEQYF.

This clonotype showed up many times. The chain uses TRBV6-2 or TRBV6-3 and TRBJ2-7, with a tentative D call TRBD1 (6 bases). The CDR3 spans 12 residues. The ends were cut back, 7 bases at V and 5 bases at J, with 12 bases in the middle. Germline values: CDR1 MNHEY, CDR2 SVGEGT. The CDR3 DNA reads as TGTGCCAGCAACGACTCAGGGGACGAGCAGTACTTC. Translating gives CASNDSGDEQYF.

This clonotype showed up many times. Relative to the germline gene, one junction end is altered; a read error may explain this. The chain carries TRBV7-9 and TRBJ2-7, with D possibly matching TRBD2 (5 bases). CDR1 SEHNR and CDR2 FQNEAQ come from the germline V gene (reference sequence). This CDR3 contains 12 residues. In DNA, the CDR3 is TGTGCCAGCAGCCCCACGGACTCGCTTACCCATTTC. This gives the protein CASSPTDSLTHF.

This clonotype was detected ten times or more. CDR3 bases: TGTGCCAGCAGGGGACAGGGCTCTCGCACTGAAGCTTTCTTT. Translating gives CASRGQGSRTEAFF. The chain carries TRBV2 and TRBJ1-1; 9 positions agree with TRBD1. Germline V gene lookup returns CDR1 SNHLY and CDR2 FYNNEI. Trimming took 6 bases from V and 4 from J; bases not matched to a gene: 6. This CDR3 contains 14 residues.

This sequence joins TRBV7-9 and TRBJ2-3, with 7 bases lining up with TRBD1. This CDR3 has 14 residues. Unmatched junction bases numbered 14, after V lost 6 bases and J lost 11 bases. Germline values: CDR1 SEHNR, CDR2 FQNEAQ (reference sequence). CDR3 residues: CASRPTGERNEQYF. The CDR3 nucleotides are TGTGCCAGCAGACCTACAGGGGAACGGAATGAGCAGTATTTT.

The chain links TRBV7-2 to TRBJ2-7; possibly TRBD1 for D (6 bases). The CDR3 spans 12 residues. The V gene's germline CDR1 is SGHTA and CDR2 FQGNSA. Trimming took off 1 base at V and 9 bases at J, with 10 bases between the two ends. For the CDR3, the DNA is TGTGCCAGCAGCTTAGGAAGCAGGGGGCAGTACTTC. Its protein is CASSLGSRGQYF.

The chain combines TRBV9 with TRBJ1-2; 11 nucleotides line up with TRBD1. With V trimmed by 5 bases and J by 8 bases, 8 bases remained unmatched. The CDR3 totals 14 residues. CDR1 SGDLS and CDR2 YYNGEE come from the germline V gene. Written as DNA, the CDR3 is TGTGCCAGCAGTGCAGGACAGGGGGCTCAAGGCTACACCTTC. It codes for CASSAGQGAQGYTF.

This clonotype came up many times. The J gene is TRBJ1-1, the V gene TRBV6-1, with TRBD1 as a possible D gene (5 bases). V shed 3 bases and J shed 1 base, with 21 bases lying between them. CDR3 size: 18 residues. Germline lookup yields CDR1 MNHNS and CDR2 SASEGT. CDR3 DNA sequence: TGTGCCAGCAGTGATTGGCCCTCGACAGTGGATAAGAACACTGAAGCTTTCTTT. It encodes CASSDWPSTVDKNTEAFF.

The table lists this clonotype with many counts. V is TRBV6-5 and J is TRBJ2-2; 7 bases are shared with TRBD2. CDR3 size: 15 residues. Germline CDR1 MNHEY, CDR2 SVGAGI. Trimming at V came to 6 bases and at J to 4 bases, leaving 8 bases not matched to a gene. Here the CDR3 reads CASSTQREGTGELFF. The CDR3 bases are TGTGCCAGCAGCACCCAGCGGGAAGGCACCGGGGAGCTGTTTTTT.

The CDR3 region is CASSDGTWSLYEQYF. The CDR3 DNA follows: TGTGCCAGCAGCGACGGGACATGGTCCCTCTACGAGCAGTACTTC. The rearrangement uses TRBV5-5 and TRBJ2-7; the D gene is possibly TRBD1 (6 bases). Germline loops: CDR1 SGHKS, CDR2 YYEKEE (reference sequence). V lost 4 bases, J lost 3 bases, and 17 bases lay in between. This CDR3 has 15 residues.

A note on this clonotype: This may be a read error: a much more frequent sequence differs by one nucleotide. This chain uses TRBV6-1 with TRBJ2-6; the match to TRBD1 covers 7 bases. Germline V gene sequence: CDR1 MNHNS, CDR2 SASEGT. With V trimmed by 6 bases and J by 0 bases, 14 bases remained unmatched. The CDR3 covers 19 residues. Here the CDR3 reads CASRERTGQTFSGANVLTF. The CDR3 nucleotides read TGTGCCAGCAGGGAAAGGACAGGCCAAACCTTCTCTGGGGCCAACGTCCTGACTTTC.

In its sample, this clonotype was seen many times. The CDR3 nucleotides read TGCAGTGCTAGGTTAACAGGGGGCGTCATTGAGACCCAGTACTTC. Translating it yields CSARLTGGVIETQYF. The V and J genes are TRBV20-1 and TRBJ2-5, with TRBD1 matching 9 bases. The CDR3 loop spans 15 amino acids. J was trimmed by 5 bases and V by 3 bases; bases with no gene match: 10. Germline lookup yields CDR1 DFQATT and CDR2 SNEGSKA (reference sequence).

This clonotype was seen repeatedly, ten times or more. CDR3 residues: CASLAENYGYTF. CDR3 coding DNA: TGTGCCAGCTTAGCAGAAAACTATGGCTACACCTTC. The chain has TRBV6-1 and TRBJ1-2; no reliable D call. Germline CDR1 is MNHNS and CDR2 is SASEGT. V was clipped by 8 bases and J by 2 bases, with 9 bases between them. The CDR3 has 12 residues.

This chain uses TRBV11-2 with TRBJ1-1; D is unclear. CDR3 size: 14 residues. Germline V lookup: CDR1 SGHAT, CDR2 FQNNGV. Trimming pared 0 bases from V and 2 bases from J, leaving 7 bases between. CDR3 loop: CASSLDMGNTEAFF. Here the CDR3 DNA reads TGTGCCAGCAGCTTAGACATGGGTAACACTGAAGCTTTCTTT.

Turning to this clonotype: Because the CDR3 is missing its conserved closing phenylalanine or tryptophan, this is likely a read error. The limits of the CDR3 on the DNA are not certain, so only TCRdb's listed CDR3 is given. The J gene is TRBJ1-2, the V gene TRBV29-1; the table's D gene call, TRBD1, was not cross checked with the DNA. The CDR3 length is 11 residues, termini included. Per germline, CDR1 SQVTM and CDR2 ANQGSEA. The CDR3 loop reads CSVEDRDKGTT.

For this clonotype: The CDR3 end shows no conserved phenylalanine or tryptophan, and so a read error is likely. It is unclear where the CDR3 begins or ends on the DNA, so no DNA is shown, and the CDR3 is as TCRdb lists it. The J gene is TRBJ2-7, the V gene TRBV20-1; TRBD1, the D gene given by the table, was not confirmed from the DNA. 9 amino acids form the CDR3, both terminal residues included. Germline V gives CDR1 DFQATT, CDR2 SNEGSKA (reference sequence). The CDR3 loop reads CSAPGHLDY.

As regards this clonotype: A clone one base away is much larger, so this may be a read error. The chain couples TRBV18 to TRBJ1-5; TRBD1 might be the D (5 bases). Germline CDR1 KGHSH, CDR2 LQKENI. CDR3 length equals 14 residues. V lost 4 bases and J lost 0, with 7 bases in between. The chain's CDR3 is CASSLQASNQPQHF. DNA for the CDR3: TGTGCCAGCTCACTACAGGCTAGCAATCAGCCCCAGCATTTT.

This clonotype was detected once. The rearrangement links TRBV29-1 to TRBJ2-7, with 9 nucleotides matching TRBD2. Germline assignment: CDR1 SQVTM and CDR2 ANQGSEA. This CDR3 is built from 13 residues. The J segment lost 2 bases and the V segment lost 6 bases, leaving 5 bases of the junction unmatched. The CDR3 spells CSVASGKTYEQYF. The CDR3 DNA sequence: TGCAGCGTAGCTAGCGGGAAAACCTACGAGCAGTACTTC.

The chain employs TRBV24-1 and TRBJ2-5, with 8 positions matching TRBD1. The CDR3 runs to 16 residues. Germline V CDR1 and CDR2: KGHDR, SFDVKD. The trim removed 3 bases at V and 2 bases at J, leaving 7 bases unmatched. CDR3 DNA: TGTGCCACCAGTGATGCTACACAGGGGGATCAAGAGACCCAGTACTTC. It specifies CATSDATQGDQETQYF.